This T cell receptor beta chain stems from a study of T cell responses to AZD1222 COVID-19 vaccine. Across the study: The analysis combined second doses at about 4 or about 12 weeks. Regarding the study as a whole: The sample set comprised mostly white British donors with more females, and clonal diversity was possibly underestimated. Increases in Spike-specific TCR breadth and depth were seen after two AZD1222 doses.

The data were produced by immunoSEQ multiplex PCR, yet TCRdb's version contains in-frame clones alone and is incomplete. This sample has about 130,000 clones, with just over 90% found just once. With respect to this clone: Its matching antigen is unknown.

The CDR3 extends over 11 amino acids. V was clipped by 5 bases and J by 3 bases, with 4 bases between them. Germline loops: CDR1 SEHNR, CDR2 FQNEAQ (reference sequence). This material consisted of peripheral blood, taken on day 0 of AZD1222 vaccination. The J gene is TRBJ2-5, the V gene TRBV7-9; D gene uncertain. The receptor comes from an adult in good health. The CDR3 protein is CASSAEETQYF. In DNA form, the CDR3 reads TGTGCCAGCAGCGCCGAAGAGACCCAGTACTTC.